This T cell receptor beta chain stems from a study of shared clonotypes between healthy human individuals. Naive CD8 isolation took CD45RO-negative cells positively selected for CCR7 and excluded terminally differentiated effector memory CD45RA+ cells. The CDR3 runs to 14 residues. Per germline, CDR1 MNHEY and CDR2 SVGAGI. V lost 0 bases and J 1 base, leaving 6 bases between the germline ends. Some clones are missing from TCRdb's copy, which holds only in-frame ones; the method was immunoSEQ multiplex PCR. The sample records millions of clones, 93% being singletons. The source of this sequence is a man aged 18 to 29 in good health. Some clones in this sample may be carry-over from other donors' samples. The sequencing input was naive CD8+ T cells from PBMCs. The chain carries TRBV6-5 and TRBJ1-1, with D unclear. The chain's CDR3 is CASSYSRRNTEAFF. The CDR3 bases are TGTGCCAGCAGTTACTCGAGGCGGAACACTGAAGCTTTCTTT.